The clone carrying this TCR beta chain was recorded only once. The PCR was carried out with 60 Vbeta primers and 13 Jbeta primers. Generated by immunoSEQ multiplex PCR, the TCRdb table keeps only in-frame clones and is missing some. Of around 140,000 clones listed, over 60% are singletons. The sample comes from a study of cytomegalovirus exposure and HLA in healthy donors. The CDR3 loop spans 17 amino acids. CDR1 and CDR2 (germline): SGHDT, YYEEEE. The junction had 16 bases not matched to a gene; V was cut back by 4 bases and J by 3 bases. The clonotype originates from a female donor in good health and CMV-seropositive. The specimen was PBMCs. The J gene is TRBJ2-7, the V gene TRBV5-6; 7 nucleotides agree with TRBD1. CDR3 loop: CASSPRQGNIRIYEQYF. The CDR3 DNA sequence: TGTGCCAGCAGCCCCCGACAGGGTAATATTAGGATCTACGAGCAGTACTTC.